This T cell receptor beta chain was observed in a study of T cell repertoires in cytomegalovirus infection. Germline lookup yields CDR1 MDHEN and CDR2 SYDVKM. The V end was cut by 7 bases, the J end by 3 bases, with 9 bases between. The CDR3 is made up of 12 amino acids. TCRdb re-derived calls from the reads in MiXCR, one entry per CDR3 protein. The top ten clones hold around 8% of a sample with approximately 630,000 distinct CDR3 sequences, more than 20% of them seen once. This clonotype showed up many times. The chain is built from TRBV28 and TRBJ1-1; TRBD1 is a possible D gene (6 bases). The sample consisted of CD8+ T cells from PBMCs. The receptor's source is a human donor in good health (CMV status not recorded). Some clones in this sample may be carry-over from other donors' samples. The CDR3 sequence: CASITGYTEAFF. CDR3 bases: TGTGCCAGCATCACAGGGTACACTGAAGCTTTCTTT. The full variable domain, its missing parts supplied by reference TRBV28 and TRBJ1-1, is DVKVTQSSRYLVKRTGEKVFLECVQDMDHENMFWYRQDPGLGLRLIYFSYDVKMKEKGDIPEGYSVSREKKERFSLILESASTNQTSMYLCASITGYTEAFFGQGTRLTVV.